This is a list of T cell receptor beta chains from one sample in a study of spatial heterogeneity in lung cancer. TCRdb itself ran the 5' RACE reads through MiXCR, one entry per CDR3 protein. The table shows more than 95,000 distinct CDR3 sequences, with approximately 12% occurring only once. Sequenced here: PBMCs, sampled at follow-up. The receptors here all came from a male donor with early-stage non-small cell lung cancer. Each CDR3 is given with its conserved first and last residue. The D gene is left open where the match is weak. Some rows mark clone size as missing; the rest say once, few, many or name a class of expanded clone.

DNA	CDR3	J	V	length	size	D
TGTGCCAGCAGCGTAGCTACAGGGGGCGGTTCACCCCTCCACTTT	CASSVATGGGSPLHF	TRBJ1-6	TRBV9	15	many	TRBD1
TGTGCCAGCAGACTAGCGGGGGCTGCTACGGACGAGCAGTACTTC	CASRLAGAATDEQYF	TRBJ2-7	TRBV5-4	15	few	TRBD2
TGTGCCAGCCGGAGGATCGGGGGGGAGACTGAAGCTTTCTTT	CASRRIGGETEAFF	TRBJ1-1	TRBV2	14	-	-
TGTGCCAGCAGTGAGACATCTAGCACAGATACGCAGTATTTT	CASSETSSTDTQYF	TRBJ2-3	TRBV25-1	14	many	-
TGTGCCAGCAGCCAGCCGGGACAGGGTATAAATGAGCAGTTCTTC	CASSQPGQGINEQFF	TRBJ2-1	TRBV6-6	15	-	TRBD1
TGCAGTGCTAGTAGGGTTGGCACCGGGGAGCTGTTTTTT	CSASRVGTGELFF	TRBJ2-2	TRBV20-1	13	-	-
TGCAGTGCTAGAGACTTCGCCCGGGGTAGCTCCTACGAGCAGTACTTC	CSARDFARGSSYEQYF	TRBJ2-7	TRBV20-1	16	few	-
TGCAGTGCTAGAGATTGGCCGCTGAGGACACTTGATCAGCCCCAGCATTTT	CSARDWPLRTLDQPQHF	TRBJ1-5	TRBV20-1	17	-	-
TGTGCCAGCAGTTACCCTACGGGTCTAGCGGGGACTCCCTACGAGCAGTACTTC	CASSYPTGLAGTPYEQYF	TRBJ2-7	TRBV6-6	18	-	TRBD2
TGCGCCAGCAGCCAGCTGGGGAGCGGAGGGGATCAGCCCCAGCATTTT	CASSQLGSGGDQPQHF	TRBJ1-5	TRBV4-1	16	many	-
TGCAGCGTTGACAGGGGCACAGATACGCAGTATTTT	CSVDRGTDTQYF	TRBJ2-3	TRBV29-1	12	few	-
TGTGCCAGCAGTTCCGGGGGGATCGGTCAGCCCCAGCATTTT	CASSSGGIGQPQHF	TRBJ1-5	TRBV6-2/TRBV6-3	14	few	-
TGTGCCTGGAGTGTTGCATACCGGACTAGCGGGGGCGATGAGCAGTTCTTC	CAWSVAYRTSGGDEQFF	TRBJ2-1	TRBV30	17	many	TRBD2
TGTGCCAGCAGCCTCGGACAGGGACCCCCCTACGAGCAGTACTTC	CASSLGQGPPYEQYF	TRBJ2-7	TRBV6-1	15	-	TRBD1
TGTGCCAGCAGTTTAACCGGTCAACATGGCTACACCTTC	CASSLTGQHGYTF	TRBJ1-2	TRBV27	13	-	-
TGCGCCAGCAGCCCAAGATGGGTCCTAGCGGGGACTAGCACAGATACGCAGTATTTT	CASSPRWVLAGTSTDTQYF	TRBJ2-3	TRBV4-1	19	-	TRBD2
TGTGCCAGCAGCTTGGACAGGGGGACGGGGACCCAGTACTTC	CASSLDRGTGTQYF	TRBJ2-5	TRBV5-6	14	many	TRBD1
TGTGCCAGCAGCCCAACCGGGGAGGGCCCCGTCCGGGGCTACACCTTC	CASSPTGEGPVRGYTF	TRBJ1-2	TRBV11-2	16	few	-
TGTGCCAGCAGCCCTGGGACTGGGCGTGCTCAGTACTTC	CASSPGTGRAQYF	TRBJ2-5	TRBV14	13	few	-
TGTGCCAGCAGTAGGGGGACAGGGGTCGATAATTCACCCCTCCACTTT	CASSRGTGVDNSPLHF	TRBJ1-6	TRBV27	16	many	TRBD1
TGTGCCAGCAGCTCCTTTAATGAGAATGAGCAGTTCTTC	CASSSFNENEQFF	TRBJ2-1	TRBV7-9	13	-	-
TGTGCCAGCAGCTCCGAACTTCTAGCGGGGGGAGCGAAGACCCAGTACTTC	CASSSELLAGGAKTQYF	TRBJ2-5	TRBV6-2/TRBV6-3	17	few	TRBD2
TGTGCCAGCAGTACAAAACCGGGACTAGCGATAGACGAGCAGTACTTC	CASSTKPGLAIDEQYF	TRBJ2-7	TRBV9	16	-	TRBD2
TGTGCCACCAGTGATCCTTGGACAGGGGGTGGCTACACCTTC	CATSDPWTGGGYTF	TRBJ1-2	TRBV24-1	14	many	TRBD1
TGTGCCAGCAGCCCCCTGGCGGGGGCGAACACCGGGGAGCTGTTTTTT	CASSPLAGANTGELFF	TRBJ2-2	TRBV11-2	16	-	TRBD2
TGTGCCAGCAGCACTGGGGATCGGACAGATAATTCACCCCTCCACTTT	CASSTGDRTDNSPLHF	TRBJ1-6	TRBV21-1	16	-	-
TGTGCCACCAGCAGGGACCGGATTTTAACGGGCGAGACCCAGTACTTC	CATSRDRILTGETQYF	TRBJ2-5	TRBV15	16	-	-
TGTGCCAGCAGTTCGTCCGGGGGCGGATATCGTGAAAAACTGTTTTTT	CASSSSGGGYREKLFF	TRBJ1-4	TRBV28	16	many	-
TGTGCCAGCAGAATCGTAGATACGCAGTATTTT	CASRIVDTQYF	TRBJ2-3	TRBV12-3/TRBV12-4	11	-	-
TGTGCCAGCAGCCGCCTGGACACTAATCAGCCCCAGCATTTT	CASSRLDTNQPQHF	TRBJ1-5	TRBV7-9	14	many	-
TGCAGTGCTCCCCGGAGGGGAGGGAGTGAAAAACTGTTTTTT	CSAPRRGGSEKLFF	TRBJ1-4	TRBV20-1	14	many	-
TGTGCCAGCAGCCTGACTCCGGGACAGAACACCTACGAGCAGTACTTC	CASSLTPGQNTYEQYF	TRBJ2-7	TRBV4-2	16	few	TRBD1
TGTGCCAGCAGTATCAGGGGAAATGAGCAGTTCTTC	CASSIRGNEQFF	TRBJ2-1	TRBV28	12	-	-
TGTGCCAGCAGCCCCCGCTGGGACAGGGTTAATGAAAAACTGTTTTTT	CASSPRWDRVNEKLFF	TRBJ1-4	TRBV5-6	16	few	TRBD1
TGTGCCAGCAGCCGGACAGGGACCAACTCTGGAAACACCATATATTTT	CASSRTGTNSGNTIYF	TRBJ1-3	TRBV7-2	16	few	TRBD1
TGTGCCAGCAGCTTAGCCCGGGATGAAAAACTGTTTTTT	CASSLARDEKLFF	TRBJ1-4	TRBV7-9	13	few	-
TGCAGCGAGGGACAGGGGGGAGAGACCCAGTACTTC	CSEGQGGETQYF	TRBJ2-5	TRBV29-1	12	many	TRBD1
TGCGCCAGCAGCCGGTTCAAGCGGGGGGTCCAAGAGACCCAGTACTTC	CASSRFKRGVQETQYF	TRBJ2-5	TRBV5-1	16	-	TRBD2
TGCAGTGCTACCTATGGCACAGATACGCAGTATTTT	CSATYGTDTQYF	TRBJ2-3	TRBV20-1	12	few	-
TGTGCCAGCAGTGGACAGTCGAACACCGGGGAGCTGTTTTTT	CASSGQSNTGELFF	TRBJ2-2	TRBV9	14	-	-
TGCGCCAGCAGCTTACTACAGGGGCCACAAGACACTGAAGCTTTCTTT	CASSLLQGPQDTEAFF	TRBJ1-1	TRBV5-1	16	-	TRBD1